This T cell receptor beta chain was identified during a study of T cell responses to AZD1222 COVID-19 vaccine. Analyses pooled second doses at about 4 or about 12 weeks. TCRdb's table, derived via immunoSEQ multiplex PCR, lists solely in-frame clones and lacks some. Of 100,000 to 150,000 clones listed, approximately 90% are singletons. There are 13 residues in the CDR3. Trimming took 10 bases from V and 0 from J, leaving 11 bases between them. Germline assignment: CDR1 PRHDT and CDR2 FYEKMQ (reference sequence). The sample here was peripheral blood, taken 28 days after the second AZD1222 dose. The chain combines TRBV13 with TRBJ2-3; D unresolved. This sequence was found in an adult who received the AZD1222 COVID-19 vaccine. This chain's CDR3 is CANSDSSTDTQYF. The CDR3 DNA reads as TGTGCCAACTCGGATTCTAGCACAGATACGCAGTATTTT.